These T cell receptor beta chains were read from a single sample in a study of T cells in Graves' hyperthyroidism and ophthalmopathy. TCRdb fed the multiplex PCR reads into MiXCR, producing one record per CDR3 protein. The sample lists 600,000 to 700,000 distinct CDR3 sequences, roughly 14% occurring once. The sequenced sample consisted of blood. These receptor sequences come from a woman in her thirties or forties with Graves' ophthalmopathy. CDR3s include the opening cysteine and the closing phenylalanine or tryptophan. D genes are given only for firm matches. Clone size is stated in some rows and not others, as once, few, many or a class when expanded.

J: TRBJ2-7
V: TRBV12-3/TRBV12-4
size: many
length: 14
D: -
CDR3: CASSLGQNSYEQYF
DNA: TGTGCCAGCAGTTTAGGACAAAACTCCTACGAGCAGTACTTC

J: TRBJ2-7
V: TRBV20-1
size: many
length: 17
D: TRBD2
CDR3: CSARASLAGGPGYEQYF
DNA: TGCAGTGCTAGAGCGTCCCTAGCGGGAGGGCCGGGCTACGAGCAGTACTTC

J: TRBJ2-7
V: TRBV6-1
size: few
length: 12
D: -
CDR3: CASKLGGWEQYF
DNA: TGTGCCAGCAAACTCGGGGGTTGGGAGCAGTACTTC

J: TRBJ1-2
V: TRBV19
size: many
length: 14
D: -
CDR3: CAIRRPGTNYGYTF
DNA: TGTGCCATCCGTAGACCCGGGACCAACTATGGCTACACCTTC

J: TRBJ1-1
V: TRBV12-3/TRBV12-4
size: -
length: 12
D: -
CDR3: CASSLGHDSAFF
DNA: TGTGCCAGCAGTCTAGGGCATGACTCAGCTTTCTTT

J: TRBJ2-2
V: TRBV6-2/TRBV6-3
size: many
length: 15
D: -
CDR3: CASTPGHANTGELFF
DNA: TGTGCCAGCACCCCAGGACACGCGAACACCGGGGAGCTGTTTTTT

J: TRBJ2-5
V: TRBV11-3
size: many
length: 11
D: -
CDR3: CASSLGTPSYF
DNA: TGTGCCAGCAGCTTAGGGACCCCGTCCTACTTC

J: TRBJ1-1
V: TRBV4-1
size: -
length: 15
D: -
CDR3: CASSQKGQLYTEAFF
DNA: TGCGCCAGCAGCCAAAAAGGACAGCTTTACACTGAAGCTTTCTTT

J: TRBJ2-7
V: TRBV6-2/TRBV6-3
size: -
length: 14
D: -
CDR3: CASSYWGTASEQYF
DNA: TGTGCCAGCAGTTACTGGGGGACTGCGTCCGAGCAGTACTTC

J: TRBJ1-2
V: TRBV27
size: many
length: 15
D: -
CDR3: CASSFLGAGVYGYTF
DNA: TGTGCCAGCAGTTTCTTAGGGGCTGGCGTCTATGGCTACACCTTC

J: TRBJ2-5
V: TRBV11-2
size: many
length: 15
D: -
CDR3: CASSLGGGQQETQYF
DNA: TGTGCCAGCAGCTTAGGCGGGGGACAACAAGAGACCCAGTACTTC

J: TRBJ1-1
V: TRBV11-3
size: many
length: 15
D: -
CDR3: CASSHYSTENTEAFF
DNA: TGTGCCAGCAGCCATTATTCGACAGAGAACACTGAAGCTTTCTTT

J: TRBJ1-1
V: TRBV20-1
size: many
length: 14
D: -
CDR3: CSAPRRGPITGAFF
DNA: TGCAGTGCCCCTAGACGCGGACCCATTACCGGAGCTTTCTTT

J: TRBJ1-1
V: TRBV29-1
size: many
length: 14
D: -
CDR3: CSVEWQAMNTEAFF
DNA: TGCAGCGTTGAATGGCAGGCGATGAACACTGAAGCTTTCTTT

J: TRBJ1-5
V: TRBV7-9
size: -
length: 14
D: -
CDR3: CASSGALDHQPQHF
DNA: TGTGCCAGCAGCGGTGCCCTTGACCATCAGCCCCAGCATTTT

J: TRBJ2-7
V: TRBV12-5
size: many
length: 13
D: -
CDR3: CASGQVAGYEQYF
DNA: TGTGCTAGCGGTCAGGTGGCAGGTTACGAGCAGTACTTC

J: TRBJ2-7
V: TRBV6-2/TRBV6-3
size: many
length: 14
D: TRBD2
CDR3: CASRTSGTTYEQYF
DNA: TGTGCCAGCAGAACTAGCGGGACGACCTACGAGCAGTACTTC

J: TRBJ1-2
V: TRBV18
size: many
length: 13
D: -
CDR3: CASSPPWKSSYTF
DNA: TGTGCCAGCTCACCACCGTGGAAGTCGAGCTACACCTTC

J: TRBJ1-5
V: TRBV6-2/TRBV6-3
size: many
length: 13
D: -
CDR3: CASTGYSNQPQHF
DNA: TGTGCCAGCACAGGGTATAGCAATCAGCCCCAGCATTTT

J: TRBJ2-7
V: TRBV29-1
size: many
length: 14
D: -
CDR3: CSVESPGGAYEQYF
DNA: TGCAGCGTTGAAAGCCCGGGGGGCGCTTACGAGCAGTACTTC

J: TRBJ1-6
V: TRBV6-1
size: many
length: 16
D: -
CDR3: CASSEAPRGGNSPLHF
DNA: TGTGCCAGCAGTGAAGCCCCTCGCGGTGGTAATTCACCCCTCCACTTT

J: TRBJ2-7
V: TRBV11-2
size: -
length: 16
D: -
CDR3: CASSLQGTRALYEQYF
DNA: TGTGCCAGCAGCCTCCAAGGGACAAGGGCCCTCTACGAGCAGTACTTC

J: TRBJ1-2
V: TRBV6-2/TRBV6-3
size: many
length: 14
D: -
CDR3: CASSYVPLGDGYTF
DNA: TGTGCCAGCAGTTACGTTCCACTCGGGGACGGCTACACCTTC

J: TRBJ2-5
V: TRBV29-1
size: many
length: 14
D: -
CDR3: CSVDRGDNQETQYF
DNA: TGCAGCGTTGATAGGGGCGACAACCAAGAGACCCAGTACTTC

J: TRBJ2-5
V: TRBV6-1
size: many
length: 15
D: -
CDR3: CASMGRVLSGETQYF
DNA: TGTGCCAGCATGGGGCGGGTGCTCTCAGGAGAGACCCAGTACTTC

J: TRBJ2-7
V: TRBV10-3
size: many
length: 16
D: -
CDR3: CAIKPEGVSLSYEQYF
DNA: TGTGCCATCAAACCTGAGGGGGTAAGCCTTTCCTACGAGCAGTACTTC

J: TRBJ2-7
V: TRBV6-5
size: few
length: 14
D: -
CDR3: CASSYSGFYYEQYF
DNA: TGTGCCAGCAGTTACTCCGGATTCTACTATGAGCAGTACTTC

J: TRBJ1-1
V: TRBV29-1
size: once
length: 11
D: TRBD1
CDR3: CSAGQGTEAFF
DNA: TGCAGCGCGGGACAGGGCACTGAAGCTTTCTTT

J: TRBJ2-7
V: TRBV6-1
size: many
length: 15
D: TRBD2
CDR3: CASSPTSGRPYEQYF
DNA: TGTGCCAGCAGTCCGACTAGCGGGAGACCCTACGAGCAGTACTTC

J: TRBJ1-2
V: TRBV4-2
size: -
length: 14
D: TRBD1
CDR3: CASSQVGTGKGYTF
DNA: TGTGCCAGCAGCCAAGTGGGGACAGGGAAAGGCTACACCTTC

J: TRBJ1-5
V: TRBV7-2
size: -
length: 14
D: -
CDR3: CASSVRNTDQPQHF
DNA: TGTGCCAGCAGCGTAAGGAACACCGATCAGCCCCAGCATTTT

J: TRBJ2-5
V: TRBV6-2/TRBV6-3
size: many
length: 20
D: -
CDR3: CASSYSIGPRQASYQETQYF
DNA: TGTGCCAGCAGTTACTCGATCGGCCCCAGGCAGGCGTCGTACCAAGAGACCCAGTACTTC

J: TRBJ2-7
V: TRBV10-3
size: many
length: 14
D: -
CDR3: CAISQGQGAYEQYF
DNA: TGTGCCATCAGTCAGGGGCAAGGGGCCTACGAGCAGTACTTC

J: TRBJ2-5
V: TRBV12-3/TRBV12-4
size: many
length: 14
D: -
CDR3: CASSLVASSKTQYF
DNA: TGTGCCAGCAGTTTAGTGGCTAGCTCGAAGACCCAGTACTTC

J: TRBJ1-5
V: TRBV6-1
size: -
length: 12
D: -
CDR3: CASGAGNQPQHF
DNA: TGTGCCAGCGGGGCGGGCAATCAGCCCCAGCATTTT

J: TRBJ1-1
V: TRBV5-6
size: many
length: 15
D: TRBD1
CDR3: CASRGTASQYTEAFF
DNA: TGTGCCAGCAGGGGGACAGCCTCTCAGTACACTGAAGCTTTCTTT

J: TRBJ1-2
V: TRBV6-1
size: -
length: 13
D: -
CDR3: CAGTRLSGYGYTF
DNA: TGTGCCGGTACGAGGCTTTCTGGCTATGGCTACACCTTC

J: TRBJ2-7
V: TRBV19
size: -
length: 15
D: TRBD2
CDR3: CASSRAGGGWDEQYF
DNA: TGTGCCAGTAGTAGAGCGGGAGGGGGTTGGGACGAGCAGTACTTC

J: TRBJ2-7
V: TRBV28
size: many
length: 16
D: TRBD2
CDR3: CASSLSGLVSTYEQYF
DNA: TGTGCCAGCAGTTTATCCGGACTAGTCAGTACCTACGAGCAGTACTTC

J: TRBJ2-5
V: TRBV25-1
size: many
length: 15
D: -
CDR3: CASSALAGFGETQYF
DNA: TGTGCCAGCAGTGCCCTGGCAGGGTTCGGCGAGACCCAGTACTTC

J: TRBJ1-5
V: TRBV20-1
size: few
length: 14
D: -
CDR3: CSARWGRDNQPQHF
DNA: TGCAGTGCTAGATGGGGAAGGGATAATCAGCCCCAGCATTTT

J: TRBJ1-1
V: TRBV28
size: many
length: 14
D: -
CDR3: CASSSIPQGFEAFF
DNA: TGTGCCAGCAGTTCGATCCCGCAGGGGTTCGAAGCTTTCTTT

J: TRBJ2-7
V: TRBV9
size: -
length: 14
D: TRBD1
CDR3: CASSAQDRAYEQYF
DNA: TGTGCCAGCAGCGCCCAGGACAGGGCCTACGAGCAGTACTTC

J: TRBJ2-5
V: TRBV20-1
size: many
length: 15
D: TRBD1
CDR3: CSARGTGPSQETQYF
DNA: TGCAGTGCTAGGGGGACAGGGCCCTCCCAAGAGACCCAGTACTTC

J: TRBJ1-2
V: TRBV29-1
size: many
length: 13
D: TRBD1
CDR3: CSVKKTGNYGYTF
DNA: TGCAGCGTTAAAAAGACAGGGAACTATGGCTACACCTTC

J: TRBJ2-7
V: TRBV6-2/TRBV6-3
size: once
length: 17
D: TRBD1
CDR3: CASSLIFGQGAFREQYF
DNA: TGTGCCAGCAGTCTCATATTCGGACAGGGGGCTTTTCGGGAGCAGTACTTC

J: TRBJ2-6
V: TRBV10-2
size: few
length: 15
D: -
CDR3: CASTLGGAGANVLTF
DNA: TGCGCCAGCACCCTAGGGGGAGCTGGGGCCAACGTCCTGACTTTC

J: TRBJ2-5
V: TRBV28
size: many
length: 15
D: TRBD2
CDR3: CASSLSLAEQETQYF
DNA: TGTGCCAGCAGTTTATCACTAGCGGAACAAGAGACCCAGTACTTC

J: TRBJ1-5
V: TRBV19
size: -
length: 15
D: -
CDR3: CASSPSRAGNQPQHF
DNA: TGTGCCAGTAGTCCTTCCAGGGCTGGCAATCAGCCCCAGCATTTT

J: TRBJ1-2
V: TRBV18
size: -
length: 13
D: TRBD1
CDR3: CASSEQGAGGYTF
DNA: TGTGCCAGCTCAGAGCAGGGGGCCGGTGGCTACACCTTC